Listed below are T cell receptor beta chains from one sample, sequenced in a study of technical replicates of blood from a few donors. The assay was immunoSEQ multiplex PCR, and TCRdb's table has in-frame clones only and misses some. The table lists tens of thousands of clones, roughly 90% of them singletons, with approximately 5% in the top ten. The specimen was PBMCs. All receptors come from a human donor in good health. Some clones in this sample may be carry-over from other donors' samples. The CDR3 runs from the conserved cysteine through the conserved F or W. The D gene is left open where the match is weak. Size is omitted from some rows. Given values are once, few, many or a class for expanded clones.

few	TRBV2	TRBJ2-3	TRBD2	CASRDGTSGVTDTQYF	TGTGCCAGCAGAGACGGGACTAGCGGGGTCACAGATACGCAGTATTTT
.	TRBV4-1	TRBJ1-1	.	CASSQDRAEGAFF	TGCGCCAGCAGCCAAGATCGGGCCGAGGGAGCTTTCTTT
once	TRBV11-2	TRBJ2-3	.	CASSSTATTDTQYF	TGTGCCAGCAGCTCGACAGCTACCACAGATACGCAGTATTTT
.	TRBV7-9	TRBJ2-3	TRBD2	CASSSVLAVSTDTQYF	TGTGCCAGCAGCTCCGTCCTAGCGGTTAGCACAGATACGCAGTATTTT
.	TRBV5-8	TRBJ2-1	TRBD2	CASSRRGTSGTEQFF	TGTGCCAGCAGCCGGAGGGGGACTAGCGGGACGGAGCAGTTCTTC
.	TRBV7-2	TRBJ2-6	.	CASSLTVSSGANVLTF	TGTGCCAGCAGCTTGACAGTCAGCTCTGGGGCCAACGTCCTGACTTTC
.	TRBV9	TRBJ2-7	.	CASSVRLGPYEQYF	TGTGCCAGCAGCGTCCGACTAGGCCCCTACGAGCAGTACTTC
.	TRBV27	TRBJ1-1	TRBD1	CASSLQGAGTEAFF	TGTGCCAGCAGTTTACAGGGGGCCGGGACTGAAGCTTTCTTT
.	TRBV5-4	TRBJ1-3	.	CASSPQGTSGNTIYF	TGTGCCAGCAGCCCCCAGGGAACGTCTGGAAACACCATATATTTT
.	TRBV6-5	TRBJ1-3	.	CASSYSLGASGNTIYF	TGTGCCAGCAGTTACTCGCTGGGGGCGAGTGGAAACACCATATATTTT
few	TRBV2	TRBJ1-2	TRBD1	CARGTGDRGYTF	TGTGCCAGAGGGACAGGGGATCGGGGCTACACCTTC
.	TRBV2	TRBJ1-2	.	CASSEDLQRGYTF	TGTGCCAGCAGTGAAGATCTACAGCGGGGCTACACCTTC
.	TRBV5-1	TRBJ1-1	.	CASRTVDSLVGTEAFF	TGCGCCAGCCGAACTGTTGACAGCCTGGTCGGCACTGAAGCTTTCTTT
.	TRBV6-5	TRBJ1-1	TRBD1	CASSYRQGGTEAFF	TGTGCCAGCAGTTATCGACAGGGGGGCACTGAAGCTTTCTTT
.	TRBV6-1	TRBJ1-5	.	CASSEGEPQHF	TGTGCCAGCAGTGAGGGCGAGCCCCAGCATTTT
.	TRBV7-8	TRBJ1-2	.	CASSLASDYGYTF	TGTGCCAGCAGCTTAGCCAGTGACTATGGCTACACCTTC
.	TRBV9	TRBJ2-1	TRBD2	CASSVGAGGPDEQFF	TGTGCCAGCAGCGTAGGGGCGGGGGGGCCGGATGAGCAGTTCTTC
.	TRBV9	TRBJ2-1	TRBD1	CASSVDVRGLYNEQFF	TGTGCCAGCAGCGTAGATGTCAGGGGGCTTTACAATGAGCAGTTCTTC
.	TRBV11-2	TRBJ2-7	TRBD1	CASSWDRDEQYF	TGTGCCAGCAGCTGGGACAGGGACGAGCAGTACTTC
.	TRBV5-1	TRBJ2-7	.	CASSSPQQGSYEQYF	TGCGCCAGCAGCTCCCCCCAACAGGGCTCCTACGAGCAGTACTTC
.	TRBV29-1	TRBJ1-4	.	CSTGESEKLFF	TGCAGCACAGGAGAGAGTGAAAAACTGTTTTTT
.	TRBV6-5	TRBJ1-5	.	CASSKQGGNQPQHF	TGTGCCAGCAGCAAACAGGGAGGCAATCAGCCCCAGCATTTT
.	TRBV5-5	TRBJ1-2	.	CASSLEAGRAYGYTF	TGTGCCAGCAGCTTGGAGGCAGGGAGGGCCTATGGCTACACCTTC
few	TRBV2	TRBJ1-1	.	CASPGLNTEAFF	TGTGCCAGCCCGGGGTTGAACACTGAAGCTTTCTTT
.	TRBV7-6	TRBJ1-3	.	CASSPGISGNTIYF	TGTGCCAGCAGCCCCGGGATCTCTGGAAACACCATATATTTT
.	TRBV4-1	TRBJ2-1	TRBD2	CASSLLAGDTYNEQFF	TGCGCCAGCAGCCTGTTAGCGGGAGACACCTACAATGAGCAGTTCTTC
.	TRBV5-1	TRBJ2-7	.	CASSLASDRFYEQYF	TGCGCCAGCAGCTTGGCCTCTGACAGATTCTACGAGCAGTACTTC
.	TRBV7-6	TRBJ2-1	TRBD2	CASSSSGSGNEQFF	TGTGCCAGCAGCTCTAGCGGGAGTGGGAATGAGCAGTTCTTC
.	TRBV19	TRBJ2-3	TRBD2	CASSRTGDGAGGGNTQYF	TGTGCCAGTAGTCGGACCGGGGATGGAGCGGGGGGTGGAAATACGCAGTATTTT
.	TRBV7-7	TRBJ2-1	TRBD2	CASSLGGLAGGNEQFF	TGTGCCAGCAGCTTAGGGGGACTAGCGGGAGGCAATGAGCAGTTCTTC
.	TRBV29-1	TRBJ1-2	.	CSVGAGSDYGYTF	TGCAGCGTTGGGGCTGGGTCTGACTATGGCTACACCTTC
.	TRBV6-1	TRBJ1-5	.	CASIAQGNQPQHF	TGTGCCAGCATTGCCCAGGGCAATCAGCCCCAGCATTTT
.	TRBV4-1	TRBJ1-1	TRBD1	CASSSQGQRSAEAFF	TGCGCCAGCAGCTCCCAGGGACAGAGATCCGCTGAAGCTTTCTTT
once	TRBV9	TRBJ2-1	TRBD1	CASNQGDNEQFF	TGTGCCAGCAACCAGGGGGACAATGAGCAGTTCTTC
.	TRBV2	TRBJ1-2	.	CASILDRDYGYTF	.
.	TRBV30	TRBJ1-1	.	CAWRRQLMNTEAFF	TGTGCCTGGAGACGACAGCTTATGAACACTGAAGCTTTCTTT
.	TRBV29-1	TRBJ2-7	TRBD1	CSVEYRGPSSYEQYF	TGCAGCGTAGAGTACAGGGGTCCCAGCTCCTACGAGCAGTACTTC
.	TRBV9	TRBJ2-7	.	CASSPRSLLRSYEQYF	TGTGCCAGCAGCCCCCGTTCGCTCCTACGCTCCTACGAGCAGTACTTC
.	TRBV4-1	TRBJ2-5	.	CASSQGENQETQYF	TGCGCCAGCAGCCAAGGGGAGAACCAAGAGACCCAGTACTTC
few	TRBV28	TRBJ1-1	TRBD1	CAIGTANTEAFF	TGTGCCATTGGGACAGCGAACACTGAAGCTTTCTTT
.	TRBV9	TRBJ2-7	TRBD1	CASSGSGTGSEQYF	TGTGCCAGCAGCGGCTCCGGGACAGGCAGCGAGCAGTACTTC
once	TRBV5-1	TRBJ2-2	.	CASSLVSTSNTGELFF	TGCGCCAGCAGCTTGGTCTCAACTTCGAACACCGGGGAGCTGTTTTTT
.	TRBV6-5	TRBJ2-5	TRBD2	CASSYLAGGGGETQYF	TGTGCCAGCAGTTACCTCGCGGGAGGGGGAGGAGAGACCCAGTACTTC
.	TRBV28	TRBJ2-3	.	CASSAGGTDTQYF	TGTGCCAGCAGCGCGGGCGGGACAGATACGCAGTATTTT
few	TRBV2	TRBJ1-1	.	CASKLRPRTEAFF	TGTGCCAGCAAACTCCGGCCGAGGACTGAAGCTTTCTTT
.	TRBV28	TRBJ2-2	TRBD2	CASRPVPGSGRAPNTGELFF	TGTGCCAGCAGACCGGTCCCGGGGAGCGGGAGGGCCCCGAACACCGGGGAGCTGTTTTTT
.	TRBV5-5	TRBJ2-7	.	CASSFWTAADYEQYF	TGTGCCAGCAGCTTCTGGACAGCCGCAGACTACGAGCAGTACTTC
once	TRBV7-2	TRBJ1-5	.	CASSPTSRVPNQPQHF	TGTGCCAGCAGCCCCACCTCGAGGGTCCCTAATCAGCCCCAGCATTTT
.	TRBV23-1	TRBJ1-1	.	CASSQDKSAFTEAFF	TGCGCCAGCAGTCAAGACAAGAGTGCGTTCACTGAAGCTTTCTTT
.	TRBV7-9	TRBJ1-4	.	CASSSLEGDEKLFF	TGTGCCAGCAGCTCCCTTGAGGGAGACGAAAAACTGTTTTTT
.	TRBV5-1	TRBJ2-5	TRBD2	CASSSFSGGAETQYF	TGCGCCAGCAGCTCTTTTAGCGGGGGGGCTGAGACCCAGTACTTC
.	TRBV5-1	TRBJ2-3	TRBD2	CASSFSGGGVDTQYF	TGCGCCAGCAGCTTTAGCGGGGGGGGCGTAGATACGCAGTATTTT
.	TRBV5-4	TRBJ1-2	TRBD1	CASSLDRGTHYGYTF	TGTGCCAGCAGCTTGGACAGGGGTACCCACTATGGCTACACCTTC
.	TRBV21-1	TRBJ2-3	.	CASMRAPGGTDTQYF	TGTGCCAGCATGCGGGCCCCGGGCGGGACAGATACGCAGTATTTT